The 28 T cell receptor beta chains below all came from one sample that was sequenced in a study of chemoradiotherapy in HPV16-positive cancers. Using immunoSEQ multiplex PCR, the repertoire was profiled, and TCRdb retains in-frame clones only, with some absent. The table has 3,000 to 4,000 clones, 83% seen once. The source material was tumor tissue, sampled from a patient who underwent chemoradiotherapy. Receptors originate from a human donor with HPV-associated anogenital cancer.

CDR3: CTSSQLGQGSGEKLFF. The CDR3 coding sequence is TGCACCAGCAGCCAGCTAGGACAGGGAAGTGGAGAAAAACTGTTTTTT. The chain recombines TRBV1 with TRBJ1-4; the table gives TRBD1 as D, unverified against the DNA. TRBV1 is described as a pseudogene. The length of the CDR3 is 16 residues.

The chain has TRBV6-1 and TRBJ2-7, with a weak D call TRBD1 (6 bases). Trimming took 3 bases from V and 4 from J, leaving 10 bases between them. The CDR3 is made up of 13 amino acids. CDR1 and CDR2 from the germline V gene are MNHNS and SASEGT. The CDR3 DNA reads TGTGCCAGCAGTGAGGGGGCACAGTACGAGCAGTACTTC. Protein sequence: CASSEGAQYEQYF.

The CDR3 here is CAISDRGTGRLRKNTEAFF. CDR3 sequence (DNA): TGTGCCATCAGTGACCGTGGGACAGGGCGCCTGCGGAAGAACACTGAAGCTTTCTTT. This sequence joins TRBV10-3 and TRBJ1-1, with 9 bases aligning to TRBD1. The ends lost 3 bases at V and 1 base at J; junction bases unmatched: 15. The CDR3 length is 19 residues. Germline assignment: CDR1 ENHRY and CDR2 SYGVKD.

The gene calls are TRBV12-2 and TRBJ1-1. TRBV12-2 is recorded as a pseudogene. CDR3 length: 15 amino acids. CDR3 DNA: TGTGCAAGTCGCCCCCGGGCGGGGTCGAACACTGAAGCTTTCTTT. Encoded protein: CASRPRAGSNTEAFF.

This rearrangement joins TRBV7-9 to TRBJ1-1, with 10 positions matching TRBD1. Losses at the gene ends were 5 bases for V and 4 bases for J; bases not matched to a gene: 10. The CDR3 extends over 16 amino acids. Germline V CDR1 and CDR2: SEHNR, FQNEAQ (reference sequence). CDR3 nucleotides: TGTGCCAGCAGCCAGACGGAGACAGGGGGCGTCACTGAAGCTTTCTTT. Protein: CASSQTETGGVTEAFF.

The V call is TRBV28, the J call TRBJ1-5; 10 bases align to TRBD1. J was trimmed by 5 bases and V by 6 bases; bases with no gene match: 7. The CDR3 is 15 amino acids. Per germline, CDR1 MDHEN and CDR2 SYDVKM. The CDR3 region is CASRGGDRGYQPQHF. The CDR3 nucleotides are TGTGCCAGCAGGGGCGGGGACAGGGGATATCAGCCCCAGCATTTT.

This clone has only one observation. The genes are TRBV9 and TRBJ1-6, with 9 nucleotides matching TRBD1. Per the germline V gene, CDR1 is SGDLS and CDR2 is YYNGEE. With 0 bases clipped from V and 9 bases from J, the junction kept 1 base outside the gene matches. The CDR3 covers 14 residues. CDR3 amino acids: CASSVGQGGSPLHF. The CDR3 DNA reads TGTGCCAGCAGCGTAGGACAGGGGGGTTCACCCCTCCACTTT.

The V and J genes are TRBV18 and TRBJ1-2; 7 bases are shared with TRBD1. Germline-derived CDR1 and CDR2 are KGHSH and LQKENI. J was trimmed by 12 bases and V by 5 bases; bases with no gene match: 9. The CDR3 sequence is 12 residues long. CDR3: CASSAITGADTF. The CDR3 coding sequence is TGTGCCAGCTCAGCTATAACAGGGGCCGACACCTTC.

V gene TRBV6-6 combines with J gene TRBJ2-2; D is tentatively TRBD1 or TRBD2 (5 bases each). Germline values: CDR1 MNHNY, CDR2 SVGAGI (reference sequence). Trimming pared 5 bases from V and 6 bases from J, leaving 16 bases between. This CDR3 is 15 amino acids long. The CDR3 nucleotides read TGTGCCAGCAGTACGAATCCCCTGGGGGCCGGGGAGCTGTTTTTT. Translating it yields CASSTNPLGAGELFF.

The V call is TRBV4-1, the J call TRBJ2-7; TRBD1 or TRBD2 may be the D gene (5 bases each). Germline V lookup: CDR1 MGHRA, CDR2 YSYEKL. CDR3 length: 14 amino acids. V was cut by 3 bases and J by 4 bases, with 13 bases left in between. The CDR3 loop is CASSHRDGAYEQYF. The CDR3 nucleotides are TGCGCCAGCAGCCACCGGGACGGTGCTTACGAGCAGTACTTC.

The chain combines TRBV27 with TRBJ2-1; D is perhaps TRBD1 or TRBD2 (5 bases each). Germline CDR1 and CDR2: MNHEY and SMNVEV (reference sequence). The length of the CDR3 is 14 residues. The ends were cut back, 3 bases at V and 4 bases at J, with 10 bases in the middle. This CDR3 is CASSLGVQYNEQFF. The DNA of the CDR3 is TGTGCCAGCAGTTTGGGGGTCCAGTACAATGAGCAGTTCTTC.

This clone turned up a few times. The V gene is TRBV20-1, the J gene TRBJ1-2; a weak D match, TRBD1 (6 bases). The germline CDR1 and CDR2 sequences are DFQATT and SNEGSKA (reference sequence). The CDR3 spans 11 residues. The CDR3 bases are TGCCAGACAACAGGGAACTATGGCTACACCTTC. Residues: CQTTGNYGYTF.

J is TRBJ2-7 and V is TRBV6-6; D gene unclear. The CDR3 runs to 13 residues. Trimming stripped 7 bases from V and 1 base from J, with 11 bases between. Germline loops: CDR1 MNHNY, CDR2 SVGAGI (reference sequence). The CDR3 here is CASNADISYEQYF. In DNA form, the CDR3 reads TGTGCCAGCAATGCCGACATTTCCTACGAGCAGTACTTC.

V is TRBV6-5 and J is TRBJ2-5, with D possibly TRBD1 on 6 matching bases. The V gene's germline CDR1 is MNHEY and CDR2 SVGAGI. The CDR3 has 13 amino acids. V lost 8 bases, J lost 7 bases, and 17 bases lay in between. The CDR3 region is CASSSPGRGTQYF. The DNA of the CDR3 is TGTGCCAGCTCTTCCCCCGGCAGGGGGACCCAGTACTTC.

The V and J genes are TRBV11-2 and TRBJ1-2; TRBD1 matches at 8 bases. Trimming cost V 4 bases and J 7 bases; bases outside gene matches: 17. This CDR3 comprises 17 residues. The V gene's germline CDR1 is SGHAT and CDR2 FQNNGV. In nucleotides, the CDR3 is TGTGCCAGCAGCTCGTTACGGGGTCGGCAGGGGGCGAGTGGCTACACCTTC. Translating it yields CASSSLRGRQGASGYTF. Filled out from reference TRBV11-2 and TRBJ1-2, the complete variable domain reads EAGVAQSPRYKIIEKRQSVAFWCNPISGHATLYWYQQILGQGPKLLIQFQNNGVVDDSQLPKDRFSAERLKGVDSTLKIQPAKLEDSAVYLCASSSLRGRQGASGYTFGSGTRLTVV.

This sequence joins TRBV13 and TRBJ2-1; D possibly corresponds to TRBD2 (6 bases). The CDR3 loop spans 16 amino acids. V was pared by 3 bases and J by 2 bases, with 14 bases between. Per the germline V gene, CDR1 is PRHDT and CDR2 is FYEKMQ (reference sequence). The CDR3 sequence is CASSLTSIGAYNEQFF. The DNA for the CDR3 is TGTGCCAGCAGCTTGACTAGTATTGGGGCCTACAATGAGCAGTTCTTC.

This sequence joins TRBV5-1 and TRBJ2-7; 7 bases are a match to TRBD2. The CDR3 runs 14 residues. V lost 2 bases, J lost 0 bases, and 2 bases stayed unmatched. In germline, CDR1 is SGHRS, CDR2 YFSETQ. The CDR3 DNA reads TGCGCCAGCAGCTTAGCGGGGAACTCCTACGAGCAGTACTTC. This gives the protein CASSLAGNSYEQYF.

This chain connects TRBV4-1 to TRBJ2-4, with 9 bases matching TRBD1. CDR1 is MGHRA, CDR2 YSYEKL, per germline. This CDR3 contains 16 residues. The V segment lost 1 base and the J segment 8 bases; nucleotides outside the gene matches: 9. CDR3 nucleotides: TGCGCCAGCAGCCAAGCCCCGGGACAGGGAGCGGACATTCAGTACTTC. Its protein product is CASSQAPGQGADIQYF.

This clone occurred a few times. Written as DNA, the CDR3 is TGTGCCAGCGGACAGGGCGGGGGGGATTACAATGAGCAGTTCTTC. Translated: CASGQGGGDYNEQFF. The chain uses TRBV6-4 and TRBJ2-1; TRBD2 is a possible D gene (9 bases). The germline CDR1 and CDR2 sequences are MRHNA and SNTAGT. Trimming left V 8 bases short and J 4 bases short, with 18 bases between. This CDR3 spans 15 amino acids.

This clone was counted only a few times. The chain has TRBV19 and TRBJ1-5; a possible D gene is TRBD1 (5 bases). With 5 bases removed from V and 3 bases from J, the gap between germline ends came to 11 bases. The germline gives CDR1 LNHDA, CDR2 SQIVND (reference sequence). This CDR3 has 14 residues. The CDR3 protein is CASSWGRYNQPQHF. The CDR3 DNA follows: TGTGCCAGTAGTTGGGGACGCTACAATCAGCCCCAGCATTTT.

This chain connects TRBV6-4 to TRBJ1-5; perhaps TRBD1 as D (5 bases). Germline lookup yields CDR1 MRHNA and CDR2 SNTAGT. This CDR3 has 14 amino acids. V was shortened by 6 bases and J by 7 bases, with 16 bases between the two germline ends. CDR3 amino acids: CASSLRAEGQPQHF. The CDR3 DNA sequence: TGTGCCAGCAGCCTTCGTGCAGAGGGGCAGCCCCAGCATTTT.

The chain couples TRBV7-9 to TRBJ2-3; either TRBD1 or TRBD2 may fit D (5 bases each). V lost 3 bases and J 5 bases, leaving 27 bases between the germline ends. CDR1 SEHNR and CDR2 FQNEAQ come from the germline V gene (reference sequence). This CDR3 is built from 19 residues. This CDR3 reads CASSFAPGLGEGRGDTQYF. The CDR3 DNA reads TGTGCCAGCAGCTTTGCCCCCGGGCTAGGTGAGGGACGGGGAGATACGCAGTATTTT. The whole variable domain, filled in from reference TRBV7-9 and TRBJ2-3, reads DTGVSQNPRHKITKRGQNVTFRCDPISEHNRLYWYRQTLGQGPEFLTYFQNEAQLEKSRLLSDRFSAERPKGSFSTLEIQRTEQGDSAMYLCASSFAPGLGEGRGDTQYFGPGTRLTVL.

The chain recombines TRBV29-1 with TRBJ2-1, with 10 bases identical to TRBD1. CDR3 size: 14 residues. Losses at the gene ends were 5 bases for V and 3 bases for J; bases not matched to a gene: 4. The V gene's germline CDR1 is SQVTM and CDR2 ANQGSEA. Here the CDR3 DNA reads TGCAGCGTTACAGGACAGGGGGTCTACAATGAGCAGTTCTTC. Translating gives CSVTGQGVYNEQFF.

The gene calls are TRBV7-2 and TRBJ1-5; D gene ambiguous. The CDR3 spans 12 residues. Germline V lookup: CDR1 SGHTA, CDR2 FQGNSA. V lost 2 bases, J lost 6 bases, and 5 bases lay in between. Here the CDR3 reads CASSLYSQPQHF. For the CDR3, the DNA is TGTGCCAGCAGCTTATACAGTCAGCCCCAGCATTTT.

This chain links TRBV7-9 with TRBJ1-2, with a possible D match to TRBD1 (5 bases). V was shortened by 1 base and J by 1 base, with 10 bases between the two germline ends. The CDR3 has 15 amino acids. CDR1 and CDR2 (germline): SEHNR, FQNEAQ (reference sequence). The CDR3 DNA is TGTGCCAGCAGCTTAGTCAGGGCCTATAACTATGGCTACACCTTC. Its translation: CASSLVRAYNYGYTF.

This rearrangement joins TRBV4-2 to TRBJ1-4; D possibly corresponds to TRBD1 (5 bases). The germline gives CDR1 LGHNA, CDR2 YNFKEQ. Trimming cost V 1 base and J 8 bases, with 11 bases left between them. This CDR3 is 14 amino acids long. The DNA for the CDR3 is TGTGCCAGCAGCCAAGTTCAGGGAGACGAAAAACTGTTTTTT. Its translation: CASSQVQGDEKLFF.

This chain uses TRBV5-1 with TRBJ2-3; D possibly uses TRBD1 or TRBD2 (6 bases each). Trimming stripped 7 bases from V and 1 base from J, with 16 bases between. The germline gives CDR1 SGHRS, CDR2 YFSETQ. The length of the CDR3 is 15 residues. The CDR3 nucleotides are TGCGCCAGCCGGTACGAGGGGGGTGGCACAGATACGCAGTATTTT. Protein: CASRYEGGGTDTQYF.

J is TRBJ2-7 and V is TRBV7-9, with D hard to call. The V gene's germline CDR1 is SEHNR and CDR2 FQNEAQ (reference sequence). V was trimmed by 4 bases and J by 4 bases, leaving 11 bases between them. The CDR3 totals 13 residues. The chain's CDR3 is CASSYDSGYEQYF. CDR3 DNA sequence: TGTGCCAGCAGCTATGATTCGGGTTACGAGCAGTACTTC.